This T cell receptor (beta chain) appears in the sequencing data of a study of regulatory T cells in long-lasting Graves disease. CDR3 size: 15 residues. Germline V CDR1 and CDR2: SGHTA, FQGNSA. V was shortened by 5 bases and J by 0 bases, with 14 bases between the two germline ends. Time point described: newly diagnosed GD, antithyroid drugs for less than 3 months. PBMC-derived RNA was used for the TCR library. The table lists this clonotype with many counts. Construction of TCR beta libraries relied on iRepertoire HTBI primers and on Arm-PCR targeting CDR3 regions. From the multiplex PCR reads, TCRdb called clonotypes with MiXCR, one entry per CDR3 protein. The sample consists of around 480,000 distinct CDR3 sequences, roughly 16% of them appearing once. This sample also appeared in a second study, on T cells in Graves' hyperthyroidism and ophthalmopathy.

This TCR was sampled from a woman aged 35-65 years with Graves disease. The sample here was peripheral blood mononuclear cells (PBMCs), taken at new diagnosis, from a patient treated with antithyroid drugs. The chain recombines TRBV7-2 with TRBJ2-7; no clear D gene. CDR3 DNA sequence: TGTGCCAGCAGCCCCCTTGGGTGGAGCTCCTACGAGCAGTACTTC. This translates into CASSPLGWSSYEQYF.